The sequence of this T cell receptor (beta chain) was determined in a study of blood T cell repertoires in COVID-19. Study-level information: Collection of acute and convalescent COVID-19 samples took place in the United States, Italy and Spain. T cells, B-cell-depleted T cells, or PBMCs provided the cDNA or gDNA that served as material.

Profiled with immunoSEQ multiplex PCR; TCRdb holds only in-frame clones, not every one. The table lists around 250,000 clones, about 82% of them singletons. CDR3 length: 14 residues. The V end was cut by 5 bases, the J end by 6 bases, with 14 bases between. The germline V gene encodes CDR1 LNHDA and CDR2 SQIVND (reference sequence). The material sequenced was peripheral blood. This TCR was recovered from a man of 80 years or more with acute or convalescent COVID-19. The chain has TRBV19 and TRBJ2-1; possibly TRBD2 for D (5 bases). The CDR3 DNA reads as TGTGCCAGTAGTCCCGGGGATCCCGCCAATGAGCAGTTCTTC. This gives the protein CASSPGDPANEQFF.